This TCR beta chain originates from a study of siplizumab effects on memory and regulatory T cells. Study-level findings and limits: Unstimulated subsets accounted for the mapping of only a minor share of the clones that were alloreactive. Confirmation that proliferating Tregs from siplizumab cultures had suppressive function was not obtained. There appeared to be greater diversity in naive T cells than in memory cells, and naive T cells seemed major contributors to the alloresponse.

The CDR3 totals 18 residues. Germline CDR1 reads SEHNR; CDR2 reads FQNEAQ (reference sequence). V was clipped by 5 bases and J by 0 bases, with 21 bases between them. Regarding this clone: Its antigen is not identified.

Per-sample assaying covered some 10^5 TCR templates. The repertoire was sequenced with immunoSEQ multiplex PCR; TCRdb's copy has only in-frame clones and lacks some. This table has more than 85,000 clones, around 90% appearing once. The clonotype was recovered from a human donor in good health. The chain recombines TRBV7-9 with TRBJ2-3, with a weak D call TRBD2 (6 bases). The specimen sequenced was CD4+ T cells sorted from blood. In nucleotides, the CDR3 is TGTGCCAGCAGCCGAGGGTCTGGAGGGAGAGGGAGCACAGATACGCAGTATTTT. Translated, it gives CASSRGSGGRGSTDTQYF.